This TCR beta chain was retrieved from a study of response to subunit inactivated influenza vaccine. Study conclusions and caveats: The authors proposed limited new T cell recruitment per seasonal influenza vaccination.

TCRdb re-called the RT-PCR reads through MiXCR, storing one row per CDR3 protein. The sample yields approximately 570,000 distinct CDR3 sequences, approximately 7.7% seen once. This CDR3 spans 15 amino acids. Germline CDR1 reads MNHNS; CDR2 reads SASEGT. The ends lost 2 bases at V and 2 bases at J; junction bases unmatched: 6. This clonotype occurred many times. Its antigen is still unknown. The rearrangement links TRBV6-1 to TRBJ2-7, with 7 positions matching TRBD1. Here the sequenced sample was PBMCs from blood, taken 23 to 25 months after vaccination. This receptor was identified in a man aged 45-69 years who received an inactivated influenza vaccine. This CDR3 reads CASSETWDRAYEQYF. The CDR3 nucleotides are TGTGCCAGCAGTGAAACCTGGGACAGAGCCTACGAGCAGTACTTC.